The 17 T cell receptor beta chains below come from one sample, sequenced in a study of blood T cell repertoires in COVID-19. Repertoires were generated with immunoSEQ multiplex PCR, while TCRdb's copy carries only in-frame clones and drops some. The sample holds some 250,000 clones, approximately 82% seen once. The specimen was peripheral blood. The source of these receptors is a woman aged 18-29 years with acute or convalescent COVID-19.

Written as DNA, the CDR3 is TGTGCCAGCAGCTTAGACAGGGTCTATTTCAACAATGAGCAGTTCTTC. Amino acid sequence: CASSLDRVYFNNEQFF. The V call is TRBV7-9, the J call TRBJ2-1, with a tentative D call TRBD1 (6 bases). This CDR3 contains 16 residues. Looked up from germline, CDR1 is SEHNR and CDR2 is FQNEAQ (reference sequence). The V and J ends lost 1 base and 5 bases respectively, with 15 bases between them.

CDR3 coding DNA: TGCAGCGCCCAGGGACAGGTTAATGAAAAACTGTTTTTT. Its protein product is CSAQGQVNEKLFF. The chain joins TRBV29-1 to TRBJ1-4; 8 bases match TRBD1. Germline CDR1 is SQVTM and CDR2 is ANQGSEA. The CDR3 spans 13 residues. V lost 7 bases to trimming and J lost 4 bases; unmatched junction nucleotides: 5.

The rearrangement links TRBV3-1 (or the pseudogene TRBV3-2) to TRBJ1-5, with D possibly TRBD1 on 6 matching bases. V gave up 1 base and J gave up 6 bases, with 13 bases separating them. Germline V gives CDR1 LGHDT, CDR2 YNNKEL (reference sequence). The CDR3 is made up of 15 amino acids. The CDR3 bases are TGTGCCAGCAGCCAAGTTACTACAGGGCGTCAGCCCCAGCATTTT. Residues: CASSQVTTGRQPQHF.

This clone came up many times. V and J are TRBV2 and TRBJ1-2; TRBD1 agrees at 8 bases. Per the germline V gene, CDR1 is SNHLY and CDR2 is FYNNEI. The CDR3 loop spans 16 amino acids. Trimming took 5 bases from V and 7 from J; bases not matched to a gene: 15. CDR3 bases: TGTGCCAGCAGTCTTGGACAGGGAATTTCGGTGGGTGGCTACACCTTC. Amino acids: CASSLGQGISVGGYTF. Using reference TRBV2 and TRBJ1-2 for the parts outside the CDR3, the full variable domain is EPEVTQTPSHQVTQMGQEVILRCVPISNHLYFYWYRQILGQKVEFLVSFYNNEISEKSEIFDDQFSVERPDGSNFTLKIRSTKLEDSAMYFCASSLGQGISVGGYTFGSGTRLTVV.

There are a few counts of this clone. The chain combines TRBV19 with TRBJ2-1; TRBD2 matches 7 bases. J gave up 0 bases and V 0 bases, and 5 bases lay outside the gene matches. Germline V lookup: CDR1 LNHDA, CDR2 SQIVND (reference sequence). The CDR3 runs to 17 residues. CDR3 coding DNA: TGTGCCAGTAGTATAGATCCCCGGGACTACTCCTACAATGAGCAGTTCTTC. Residues: CASSIDPRDYSYNEQFF.

CDR3 in DNA: TGTGCCAGCAGCCCCCCCCTCGGGGTCCCGACCCTCTATGGCTACACCTTC. Encoded protein: CASSPPLGVPTLYGYTF. The rearrangement joins TRBV28 to TRBJ1-2, with no clear D. V was shortened by 6 bases and J by 4 bases, with 24 bases between the two germline ends. The CDR3 is 17 amino acids. The germline CDR1 and CDR2 sequences are MDHEN and SYDVKM.

The chain links TRBV6-1 to TRBJ1-5; D may be TRBD1 (6 bases). The V and J ends lost 2 bases and 7 bases respectively, with 18 bases between them. There are 16 residues in the CDR3. CDR1 and CDR2 from the germline V gene are MNHNS and SASEGT. The CDR3 reads CASSESIDRLRQPQHF. The CDR3 DNA follows: TGTGCCAGCAGTGAATCGATAGACAGGCTGAGGCAGCCCCAGCATTTT.

The chain carries TRBV7-6 and TRBJ2-1; 12 nucleotides line up with TRBD2. The CDR3 has 15 amino acids. Germline-derived CDR1 and CDR2 are SGHVS and FNYEAQ. V lost 7 bases, J lost 6 bases, and 7 bases stayed unmatched. CDR3 DNA: TGTGCCAGCACCCGTTGGACTAGCGGGGTCAATGAGCAGTTCTTC. Amino acids: CASTRWTSGVNEQFF.

J is TRBJ2-5 and V is TRBV6-6; TRBD1 matches 7 bases. This CDR3 is 13 amino acids long. Germline-derived CDR1 and CDR2 are MNHNY and SVGAGI (reference sequence). V shed 5 bases and J 5 bases; nucleotides not matched to a gene: 5. CDR3 amino acids: CASSPGGTETQYF. The CDR3 coding sequence is TGTGCCAGCAGTCCAGGGGGAACGGAGACCCAGTACTTC.

The chain is built from TRBV7-2 and TRBJ2-2; D is perhaps TRBD2 (5 bases). CDR1 is SGHTA and CDR2 is FQGNSA in the germline V gene. This CDR3 is 13 amino acids long. V shed 5 bases and J shed 7 bases, with 11 bases lying between them. The CDR3 here is CASSLFEGGELFF. The CDR3 bases are TGTGCCAGCAGCCTATTCGAGGGCGGGGAGCTGTTTTTT.

This clone appeared a single time. The chain uses TRBV5-1 and TRBJ2-7, with a possible D match to TRBD1 (6 bases). CDR3 size: 13 residues. CDR1 is SGHRS, CDR2 YFSETQ, per germline. Trimming took off 3 bases at V and 7 bases at J, with 14 bases between the two ends. CDR3 residues: CASSWGQTLEQYF. The DNA of the CDR3 is TGCGCCAGCAGCTGGGGGCAGACGCTGGAGCAGTACTTC.

This clone was seen a single time. The rearrangement uses TRBV5-4 and TRBJ2-1, with a tentative D call TRBD2 (6 bases). Between the trimmed V and J ends, which lost 4 bases and 4 bases, there was a span of 12 bases. Per germline, CDR1 SGHNT and CDR2 YYREEE (reference sequence). The CDR3 contains 14 residues. The CDR3 sequence: CASSPLGLYNEQFF. The CDR3 nucleotides are TGTGCCAGCAGCCCGCTAGGACTATACAATGAGCAGTTCTTC.

This clone was observed a few times. The V call is TRBV11-3, the J call TRBJ1-1; possible D gene TRBD1, 6 bases. The CDR3 contains 14 residues. The V end lost 5 bases, the J end lost 3 bases, and 13 bases lay between the germline ends. CDR1 and CDR2 (germline): SGHNT, YENEEA. The CDR3 DNA reads as TGTGCCAGCAGCCAAGGGGGATCTGACACTGAAGCTTTCTTT. Translation gives CASSQGGSDTEAFF.

This chain uses TRBV6-2 or TRBV6-3 with TRBJ1-1, with D possibly being TRBD1 (6 bases). V gave up 4 bases and J gave up 4 bases, with 13 bases separating them. This CDR3 contains 14 residues. Germline V gene sequence: CDR1 MNHEY, CDR2 SVGEGT. CDR3 nucleotide sequence: TGTGCCAGCAGTTCTAATGACAGGTCCACTGAAGCTTTCTTT. It codes for CASSSNDRSTEAFF.

The chain carries TRBV5-1 and TRBJ2-5; 12 positions agree with TRBD1. Per the germline V gene, CDR1 is SGHRS and CDR2 is YFSETQ. The CDR3 loop spans 16 amino acids. With V trimmed by 4 bases and J by 5 bases, 9 bases remained unmatched. The CDR3 is CASSPGTGGFVETQYF. The CDR3 DNA follows: TGCGCCAGCAGCCCAGGGACAGGGGGCTTCGTGGAGACCCAGTACTTC.

The chain carries TRBV20-1 and TRBJ2-3; D is unresolved. Germline CDR1 is DFQATT and CDR2 is SNEGSKA (reference sequence). Trimming removed 3 bases from V and 0 bases from J, with 4 bases in between. This CDR3 has 12 amino acids. Written as DNA, the CDR3 is TGCAGTGCTAGTTATAGCACAGATACGCAGTATTTT. This translates into CSASYSTDTQYF.

This chain joins TRBV28 and TRBJ2-7; 7 bases fit TRBD1. Germline V gives CDR1 MDHEN, CDR2 SYDVKM. CDR3 length: 13 residues. The ends lost 1 base at V and 6 bases at J; junction bases unmatched: 3. CDR3 residues: CASSLYQGVEQYF. Written as DNA, the CDR3 is TGTGCCAGCAGTTTATATCAGGGGGTCGAGCAGTACTTC.